This passage covers 8 T cell receptor beta chains from one sample sequenced in a study of T cells in Graves' hyperthyroidism and ophthalmopathy. There were TCR beta CDR3 regions amplified from RNA transcripts. The HTBI primer set was used in a first-round RT-PCR of the TCR CDR3. TCRdb re-derived calls from the multiplex PCR reads in MiXCR, one entry per CDR3 protein. The sample includes more than 650,000 distinct CDR3 sequences, 14% of them seen just once. Sequenced material: blood. The source of these receptors is a woman between 18 and 30 years old with Graves' hyperthyroidism.

In its sample, this clonotype was seen a few times. The chain employs TRBV10-2 and TRBJ1-1; D is ambiguous. V dropped 8 bases and J dropped 6 bases, with 19 bases sitting between them. Germline assignment: CDR1 WSHSY and CDR2 SAAADI. CDR3 length equals 14 residues. The CDR3 region has the DNA TGCGCCAGCGGACCCACGGACGGCCGGCCTGAAGCTTTCTTT. As protein: CASGPTDGRPEAFF.

This clonotype was observed many times. The rearrangement links TRBV6-1 to TRBJ1-5; no clear D gene. The CDR3 contains 16 residues. The V and J ends lost 5 bases and 0 bases respectively, with 14 bases between them. Germline CDR1 and CDR2: MNHNS and SASEGT. The chain's CDR3 is CASSPLSQYSNQPQHF. The DNA for the CDR3 is TGTGCCAGCAGTCCCCTAAGTCAGTATAGCAATCAGCCCCAGCATTTT.

The chain combines TRBV7-9 with TRBJ2-7, with 9 bases matching TRBD1. With 3 bases clipped from V and 7 bases from J, the junction kept 13 bases outside the gene matches. The CDR3 has 16 amino acids. Germline V gives CDR1 SEHNR, CDR2 FQNEAQ (reference sequence). In nucleotides, the CDR3 is TGTGCCAGCAGCTTCATCCCGGGACAGGGCCGCGGGGAGCAGTACTTC. Protein: CASSFIPGQGRGEQYF.

This clonotype was picked up many times. V gene TRBV7-3 combines with J gene TRBJ2-3, with 11 bases identical to TRBD1. This CDR3 comprises 15 residues. Germline CDR1 SGHTA, CDR2 FQGTGA. Trimming removed 4 bases from V and 5 bases from J; junction bases left unmatched: 5. CDR3 residues: CASSSSGTGGDTQYF. As DNA, the CDR3 is TGTGCCAGCAGCTCCAGCGGGACAGGGGGAGATACGCAGTATTTT.

The V and J genes are TRBV12-3 or TRBV12-4 and TRBJ2-5, with 9 bases fitting TRBD1. The CDR3 covers 15 residues. J lost 4 bases, V lost 5 bases, and 8 bases had no gene match. CDR3 nucleotide sequence: TGTGCCAGCAGTATATTACAGGGGGCTGGAGAGACCCAGTACTTC. It yields the protein CASSILQGAGETQYF.

This clonotype came up many times. The chain recombines TRBV7-2 with TRBJ2-7; D ambiguous. CDR1 is SGHTA, CDR2 FQGNSA, per germline. CDR3 length: 15 amino acids. V was clipped by 2 bases and J by 3 bases, with 14 bases between them. The CDR3 region has the DNA TGTGCCAGCAGCTTATGGGGTCGAGGATTCTACGAGCAGTACTTC. Amino acid sequence: CASSLWGRGFYEQYF.

The table lists this clonotype with many counts. The gene calls are TRBV30 and TRBJ1-5; 7 bases map to TRBD1. In germline, CDR1 is GTSNPN, CDR2 SVGIG (reference sequence). Losses at the gene ends were 3 bases for V and 7 bases for J; bases not matched to a gene: 12. CDR3 length equals 15 residues. CDR3 sequence reads: CAWSPGQASFQPQHF. CDR3 sequence (DNA): TGTGCCTGGAGCCCCGGACAGGCTTCCTTCCAGCCCCAGCATTTT.

The V and J genes are TRBV14 and TRBJ2-5, with D maybe TRBD2 (5 bases). The V end was cut by 4 bases, the J end by 2 bases, with 14 bases between. The length of the CDR3 is 15 residues. From germline, CDR1 is SGHDN and CDR2 FVKESK. The CDR3 bases are TGTGCCAGCAGCCGAAAAGAGGGAGTACAAGAGACCCAGTACTTC. This sequence encodes CASSRKEGVQETQYF.